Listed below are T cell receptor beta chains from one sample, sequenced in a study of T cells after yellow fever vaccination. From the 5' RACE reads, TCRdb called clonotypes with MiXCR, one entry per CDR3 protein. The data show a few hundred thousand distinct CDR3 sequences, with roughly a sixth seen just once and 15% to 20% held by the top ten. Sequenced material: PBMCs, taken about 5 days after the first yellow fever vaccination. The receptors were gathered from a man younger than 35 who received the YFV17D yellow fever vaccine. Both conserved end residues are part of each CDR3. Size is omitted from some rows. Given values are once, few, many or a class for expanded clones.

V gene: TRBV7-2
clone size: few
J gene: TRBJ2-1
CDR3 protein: CASSGGHYNEQFF

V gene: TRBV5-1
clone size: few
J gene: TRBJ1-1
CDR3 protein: CASSFGGLPEAFF

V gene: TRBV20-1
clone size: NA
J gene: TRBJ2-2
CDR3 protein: CSARRGTANTGELFF

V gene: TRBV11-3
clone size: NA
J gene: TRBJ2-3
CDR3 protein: CASSLVAGSDTQYF

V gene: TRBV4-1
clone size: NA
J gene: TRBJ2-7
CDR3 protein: CASSHTVGGGEQYF

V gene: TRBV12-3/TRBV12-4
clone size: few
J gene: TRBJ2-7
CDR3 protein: CASSLNQLTSEQYF

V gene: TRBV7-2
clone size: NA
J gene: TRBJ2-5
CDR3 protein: CASSLRGQRRETQYF

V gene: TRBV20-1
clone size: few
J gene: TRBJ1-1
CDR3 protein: CSATGRSEAFF

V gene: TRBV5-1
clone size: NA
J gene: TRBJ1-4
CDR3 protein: CASSLTGERGNEKLFF

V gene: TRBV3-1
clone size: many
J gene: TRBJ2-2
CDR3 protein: CASTPSKTADTGELFF

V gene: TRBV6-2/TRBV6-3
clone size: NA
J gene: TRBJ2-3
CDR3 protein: CASSHTDRDLTDTQYF